This TCR beta chain came from a study of blood T cells in healthy people across ages. About the study: Template switching captured about one barcoded beta molecule per two T cells. Findings and caveats of the study: Considered underestimates were the diversity estimates obtained from one million T cells.

A remark on this clonotype: Antigen: not known.

Then a second PCR, running roughly 6 to 12 cycles, was carried out with a sample-barcoded 5' primer and a J-beta primer mix. A tag from a template-switch adaptor with 12 random nucleotides marked each cDNA molecule. In TCRdb, the 5' RACE reads were re-called with MiXCR into one record per CDR3 protein. The table records about 1.7 million distinct CDR3 sequences, 28% of them present only once. The V and J ends lost 5 bases and 7 bases respectively, with 10 bases between them. Germline CDR1 SGHVS, CDR2 FNYEAQ. This CDR3 has 12 amino acids. The chain is built from TRBV7-6 and TRBJ2-3; D ambiguous. The sample was blood. The clonotype was recovered from a woman aged 25 to 45 in good health. DNA of the CDR3: TGTGCCAGCAGCCCTCCCCTCCATACGCAGTATTTT. Protein sequence: CASSPPLHTQYF.